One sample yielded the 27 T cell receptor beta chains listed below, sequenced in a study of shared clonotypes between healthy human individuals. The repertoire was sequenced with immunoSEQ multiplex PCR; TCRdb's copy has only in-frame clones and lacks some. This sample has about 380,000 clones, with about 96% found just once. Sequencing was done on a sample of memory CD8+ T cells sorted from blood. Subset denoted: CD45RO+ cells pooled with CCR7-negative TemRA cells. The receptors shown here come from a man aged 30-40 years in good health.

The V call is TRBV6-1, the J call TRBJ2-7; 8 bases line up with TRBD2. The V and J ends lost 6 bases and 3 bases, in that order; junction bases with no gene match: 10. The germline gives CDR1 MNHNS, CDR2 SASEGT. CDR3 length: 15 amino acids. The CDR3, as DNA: TGTGCCAGCAGAGAGAGCGGGAGTGTCCGCTACGAGCAGTACTTC. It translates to CASRESGSVRYEQYF.

The CDR3 DNA reads TGCGCCAGCAGCTTAAACAGGGGGCGCGAAAAACTGTTTTTT. Translation gives CASSLNRGREKLFF. This chain connects TRBV5-1 to TRBJ1-4; 9 bases line up with TRBD1. V was pared by 2 bases and J by 8 bases, with 4 bases of the junction left unmatched. Germline V gene data show CDR1 as SGHRS and CDR2 as YFSETQ. The CDR3 runs 14 residues. Supplemented by reference TRBV5-1 and TRBJ1-4, the full variable domain reads KAGVTQTPRYLIKTRGQQVTLSCSPISGHRSVSWYQQTPGQGLQFLFEYFSETQRNKGNFPGRFSGRQFSNSRSEMNVSTLELGDSALYLCASSLNRGREKLFFGSGTQLSVL.

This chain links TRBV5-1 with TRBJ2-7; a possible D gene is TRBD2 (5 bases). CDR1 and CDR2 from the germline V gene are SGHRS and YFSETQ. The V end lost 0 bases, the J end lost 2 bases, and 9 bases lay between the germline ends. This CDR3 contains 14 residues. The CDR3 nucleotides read TGCGCCAGCAGCTTGGCCAGGCGGGCCTACGAGCAGTACTTC. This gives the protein CASSLARRAYEQYF.

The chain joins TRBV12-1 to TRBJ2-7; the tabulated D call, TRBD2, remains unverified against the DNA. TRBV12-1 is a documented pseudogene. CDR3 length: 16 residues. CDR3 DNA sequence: TGTGCCAGCAGCTCCCCGGGGGGCTCGGTGGTAAACGAGCAGTACTTC. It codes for CASSSPGGSVVNEQYF.

The chain's CDR3 is CSVEHGIGGNEQFF. The CDR3 bases are TGCAGCGTTGAACACGGGATCGGGGGAAATGAGCAGTTCTTC. The rearrangement links TRBV29-1 to TRBJ2-1; tentative D call: TRBD2 (6 bases). CDR1 and CDR2 from the germline V gene are SQVTM and ANQGSEA. V was shortened by 2 bases and J by 7 bases, with 15 bases between the two germline ends. The CDR3 extends over 14 amino acids.

CDR3 DNA: TGTGCCAGCAGTCAAGAACTAGCGGGGGTGACAGGCGAGCAGTACTTC. Encoded protein: CASSQELAGVTGEQYF. The V and J genes are TRBV6-6 and TRBJ2-7; 11 bases line up with TRBD2. CDR1 is MNHNY and CDR2 is SVGAGI in the germline V gene (reference sequence). This CDR3 is 16 amino acids long. Trimming took 5 bases from V and 6 from J; bases not matched to a gene: 12.

The CDR3: CASSLAGTSGRFDEQYF. CDR3 nucleotide sequence: TGTGCCAGCAGCTTAGCGGGGACTAGCGGGAGGTTCGACGAGCAGTACTTC. The chain is built from TRBV13 and TRBJ2-7, with 15 positions matching TRBD2. The CDR3 totals 17 residues. With 1 base clipped from V and 5 bases from J, the junction kept 6 bases outside the gene matches. The germline CDR1 and CDR2 sequences are PRHDT and FYEKMQ (reference sequence).

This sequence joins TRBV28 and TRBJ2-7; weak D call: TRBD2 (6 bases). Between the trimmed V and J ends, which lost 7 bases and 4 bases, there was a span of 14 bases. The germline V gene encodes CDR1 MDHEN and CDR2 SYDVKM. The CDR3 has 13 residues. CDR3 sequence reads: CASKGGFRYEQYF. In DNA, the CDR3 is TGTGCCAGCAAAGGAGGGTTCAGGTACGAGCAGTACTTC.

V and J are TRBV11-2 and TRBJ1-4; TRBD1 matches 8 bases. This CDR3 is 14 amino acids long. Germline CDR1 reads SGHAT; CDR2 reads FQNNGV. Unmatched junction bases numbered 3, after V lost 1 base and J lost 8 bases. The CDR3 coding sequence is TGTGCCAGCAGCTTAGCCAGGGGGCGGGAAAAACTGTTTTTT. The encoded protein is CASSLARGREKLFF. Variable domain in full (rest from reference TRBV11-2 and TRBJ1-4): EAGVAQSPRYKIIEKRQSVAFWCNPISGHATLYWYQQILGQGPKLLIQFQNNGVVDDSQLPKDRFSAERLKGVDSTLKIQPAKLEDSAVYLCASSLARGREKLFFGSGTQLSVL.

The CDR3 sequence: CASTNGRARGDTQYF. DNA for the CDR3: TGCGCCAGCACAAACGGGAGGGCCCGTGGAGATACGCAGTATTTT. V gene TRBV5-1 combines with J gene TRBJ2-3; 8 bases align to TRBD2. CDR1 and CDR2 (germline): SGHRS, YFSETQ. This CDR3 comprises 15 residues. J lost 5 bases, V lost 6 bases, and 11 bases had no gene match.

CDR3: CASSVRPQDTEAFF. CDR3 coding DNA: TGTGCCAGCAGTGTGCGGCCCCAGGACACTGAAGCTTTCTTT. The rearrangement joins TRBV6-1 to TRBJ1-1, with D uncertain. This CDR3 spans 14 amino acids. CDR1 and CDR2 (germline): MNHNS, SASEGT. The V end was cut by 4 bases, the J end by 3 bases, with 12 bases between.

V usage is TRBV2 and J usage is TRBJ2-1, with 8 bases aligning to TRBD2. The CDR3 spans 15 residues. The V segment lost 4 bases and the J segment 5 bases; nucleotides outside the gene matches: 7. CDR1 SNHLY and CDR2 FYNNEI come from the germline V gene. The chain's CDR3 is CASSGWGLGNNEQFF. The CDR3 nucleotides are TGTGCCAGCAGTGGTTGGGGACTAGGGAACAATGAGCAGTTCTTC.

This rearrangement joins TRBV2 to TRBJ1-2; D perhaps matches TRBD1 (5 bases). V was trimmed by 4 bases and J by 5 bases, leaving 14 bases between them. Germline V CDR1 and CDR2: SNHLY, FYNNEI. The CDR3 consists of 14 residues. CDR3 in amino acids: CASSASGFRYGYTF. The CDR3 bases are TGTGCCAGCAGTGCCTCAGGGTTTCGGTATGGCTACACCTTC.

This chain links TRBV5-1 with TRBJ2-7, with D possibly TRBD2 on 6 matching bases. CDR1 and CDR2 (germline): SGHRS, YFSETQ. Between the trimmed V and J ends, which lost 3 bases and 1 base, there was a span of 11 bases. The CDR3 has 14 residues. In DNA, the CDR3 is TGCGCCAGCAGCTACGAGGCGGGGTCCTACGAGCAGTACTTC. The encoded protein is CASSYEAGSYEQYF.

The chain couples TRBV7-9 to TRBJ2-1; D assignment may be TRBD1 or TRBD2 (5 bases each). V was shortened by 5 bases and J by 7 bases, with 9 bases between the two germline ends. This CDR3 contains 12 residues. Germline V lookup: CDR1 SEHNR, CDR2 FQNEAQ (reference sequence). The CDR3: CASSPGRNEQFF. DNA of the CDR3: TGTGCCAGCAGCCCGGGACGAAATGAGCAGTTCTTC.

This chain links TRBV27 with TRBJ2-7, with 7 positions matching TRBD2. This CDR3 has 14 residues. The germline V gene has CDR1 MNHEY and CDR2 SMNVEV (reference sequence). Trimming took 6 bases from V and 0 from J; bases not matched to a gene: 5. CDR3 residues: CASSLAATSYEQYF. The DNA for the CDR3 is TGTGCCAGCAGCCTAGCGGCAACCTCCTACGAGCAGTACTTC.

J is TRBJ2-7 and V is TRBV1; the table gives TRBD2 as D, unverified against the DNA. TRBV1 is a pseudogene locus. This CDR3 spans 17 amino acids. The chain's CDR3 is CTSSQECGGHLLYEQYF. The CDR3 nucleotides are TGCACCAGCAGCCAAGAATGCGGCGGTCACCTCCTCTACGAGCAGTACTTC.

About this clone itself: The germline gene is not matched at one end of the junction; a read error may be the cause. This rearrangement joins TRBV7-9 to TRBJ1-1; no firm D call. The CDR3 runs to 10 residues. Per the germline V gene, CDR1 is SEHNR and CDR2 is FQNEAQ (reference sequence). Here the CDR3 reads CASSSTGWSF. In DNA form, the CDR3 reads TGTGCCAGCAGCTCCACGGGGTGGTCCTTT.

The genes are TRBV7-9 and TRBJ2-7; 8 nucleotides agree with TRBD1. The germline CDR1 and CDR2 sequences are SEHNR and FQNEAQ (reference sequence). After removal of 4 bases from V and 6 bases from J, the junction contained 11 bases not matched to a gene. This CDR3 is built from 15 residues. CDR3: CASSSGQGGLGEQYF. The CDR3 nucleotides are TGTGCCAGCAGCTCCGGACAGGGCGGGTTGGGCGAGCAGTACTTC.

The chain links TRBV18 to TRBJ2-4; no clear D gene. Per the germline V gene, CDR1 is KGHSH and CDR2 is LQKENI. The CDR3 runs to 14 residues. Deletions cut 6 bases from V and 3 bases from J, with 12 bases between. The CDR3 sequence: CASSLLRVKNIQYF. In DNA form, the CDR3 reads TGTGCCAGCTCCCTTTTGCGTGTCAAAAACATTCAGTACTTC.

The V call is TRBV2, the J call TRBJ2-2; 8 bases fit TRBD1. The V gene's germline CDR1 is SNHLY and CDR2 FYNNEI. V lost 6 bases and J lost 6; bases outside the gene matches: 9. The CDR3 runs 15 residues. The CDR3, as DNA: TGTGCCAGCAGGATACAGGGGGTTTCGGCCGGGGAGCTGTTTTTT. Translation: CASRIQGVSAGELFF.

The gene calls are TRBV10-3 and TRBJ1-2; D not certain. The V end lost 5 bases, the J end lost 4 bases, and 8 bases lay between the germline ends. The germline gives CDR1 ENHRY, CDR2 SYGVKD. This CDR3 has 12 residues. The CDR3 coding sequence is TGTGCCATCAGTTCCCCGGGCTATGGCTACACCTTC. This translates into CAISSPGYGYTF.

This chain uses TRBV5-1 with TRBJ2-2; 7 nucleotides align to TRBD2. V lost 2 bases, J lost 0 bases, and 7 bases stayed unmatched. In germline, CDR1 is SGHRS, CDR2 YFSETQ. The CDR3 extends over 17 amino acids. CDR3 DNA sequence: TGCGCCAGCAGCTTACGCCTAGCGGTCGCGAACACCGGGGAGCTGTTTTTT. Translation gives CASSLRLAVANTGELFF.

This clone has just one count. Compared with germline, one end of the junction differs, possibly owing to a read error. CDR3 protein: CASSSPPSGSRDEQYF. The CDR3 region has the DNA TGTGCTAGCAGCTCCCCCCCTAGCGGTTCTAGGGACGAGCAGTACTTC. The J gene is TRBJ2-7, the V gene TRBV7-7, with TRBD2 identical over 7 bases. Germline lookup yields CDR1 SSHAT and CDR2 FNYEAQ (reference sequence). The CDR3 loop spans 16 amino acids.

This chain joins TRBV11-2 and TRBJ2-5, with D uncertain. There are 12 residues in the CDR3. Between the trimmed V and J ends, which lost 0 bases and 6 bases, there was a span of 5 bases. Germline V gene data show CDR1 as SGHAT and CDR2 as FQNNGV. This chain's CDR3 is CASSLDQKTQYF. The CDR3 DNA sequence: TGTGCCAGCAGCTTAGATCAGAAGACCCAGTACTTC.

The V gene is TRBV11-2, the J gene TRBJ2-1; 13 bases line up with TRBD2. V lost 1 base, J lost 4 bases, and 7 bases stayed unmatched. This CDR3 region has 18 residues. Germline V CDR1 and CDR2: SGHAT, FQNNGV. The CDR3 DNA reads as TGTGCCAGCAGCTTAGCCCCCAGACTAGCGGGAGGTTACAATGAGCAGTTCTTC. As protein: CASSLAPRLAGGYNEQFF.

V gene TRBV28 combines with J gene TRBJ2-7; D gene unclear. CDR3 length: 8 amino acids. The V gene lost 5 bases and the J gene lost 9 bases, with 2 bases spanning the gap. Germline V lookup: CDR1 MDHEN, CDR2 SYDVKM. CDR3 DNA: TGTGCCAGCAGTCCGCAGTACTTC. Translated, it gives CASSPQYF.